One and the same sample provided the 20 T cell receptor beta chains below, sequenced in a study of blood T cell repertoires in COVID-19. Profiling relied on immunoSEQ multiplex PCR, and the TCRdb table lists in-frame clones only, not all of them. The sample has around 110,000 clones; over 70% are singletons. Sequences were obtained from peripheral blood. The origin of the receptors is a human donor with acute or convalescent COVID-19. The donor label of this sample is uncertain.

The CDR3 loop reads CASSTGLGETQYF. Written as DNA, the CDR3 is TGTGCCAGCAGTACAGGGCTGGGGGAGACCCAGTACTTC. The rearrangement uses TRBV25-1 and TRBJ2-5, with TRBD1 as a possible D gene (6 bases). The CDR3 spans 13 residues. The ends were cut back, 5 bases at V and 5 bases at J, with 12 bases in the middle. CDR1 is MGHDK and CDR2 is SYGVNS in the germline V gene.

This clone occurred many times. The chain carries TRBV6-4 and TRBJ1-1, with D unresolved. The CDR3 loop spans 13 amino acids. The V gene lost 6 bases and the J gene lost 5 bases, with 13 bases spanning the gap. The germline V gene encodes CDR1 MRHNA and CDR2 SNTAGT. The CDR3 here is CASRSLDGTEAFF. For the CDR3, the DNA is TGTGCCAGCAGGTCTCTAGATGGGACTGAAGCTTTCTTT.

The chain uses TRBV3-1 (or the pseudogene TRBV3-2) and TRBJ1-2; D unclear. The V end was cut by 2 bases, the J end by 5 bases, with 9 bases between. Germline V gene data show CDR1 as LGHDT and CDR2 as YNNKEL (reference sequence). This CDR3 spans 13 amino acids. The CDR3 loop reads CASSQSQVYGYTF. CDR3 DNA sequence: TGTGCCAGCAGCCAAAGCCAAGTGTATGGCTACACCTTC.

The chain carries TRBV7-8 and TRBJ2-5; D might be TRBD1 (6 bases). CDR1 SGHVS and CDR2 FQNEAQ come from the germline V gene. V was pared by 5 bases and J by 3 bases, with 13 bases between. This CDR3 is built from 14 residues. CDR3 DNA: TGTGCCAGCAGCCCCGTGGGGGCGGAAGAGACCCAGTACTTC. As protein: CASSPVGAEETQYF.

The chain employs TRBV28 and TRBJ1-3; 11 bases align to TRBD1. The CDR3 spans 14 residues. Looked up from germline, CDR1 is MDHEN and CDR2 is SYDVKM. V gave up 8 bases and J gave up 5 bases; unmatched junction bases: 5. This CDR3 reads CASLRDRGRNTIYF. The CDR3 nucleotides read TGTGCCAGCCTCAGGGACAGGGGGAGAAACACCATATATTTT.

This clone was recorded a few times. The rearrangement joins TRBV24-1 to TRBJ2-3; possibly TRBD1 for D (6 bases). The CDR3 loop spans 17 amino acids. Germline loops: CDR1 KGHDR, CDR2 SFDVKD. Trimming took off 4 bases at V and 0 bases at J, with 16 bases between the two ends. The chain's CDR3 is CATSDLPRGTSTDTQYF. Here the CDR3 DNA reads TGTGCCACCAGTGACCTGCCCAGGGGCACTAGCACAGATACGCAGTATTTT.

The chain employs TRBV7-3 and TRBJ2-1; a possible D gene is TRBD2 (6 bases). The CDR3 spans 14 residues. V was trimmed by 6 bases and J by 7 bases, leaving 16 bases between them. Germline assignment: CDR1 SGHTA and CDR2 FQGTGA. For the CDR3, the DNA is TGTGCCAGCAGTTCCTTGGGGACTGGGAATGAGCAGTTCTTC. This gives the protein CASSSLGTGNEQFF.

This clone came up a few times. Written as DNA, the CDR3 is TGTGCCACCAGCATCGTACAGGGGGGTACGCAGTATTTT. It encodes CATSIVQGGTQYF. V and J are TRBV24-1 and TRBJ2-3; 8 bases line up with TRBD1. The V segment lost 7 bases and the J segment 8 bases; nucleotides outside the gene matches: 7. CDR3 length: 13 residues. Germline V gene sequence: CDR1 KGHDR, CDR2 SFDVKD.

The chain uses TRBV7-2 and TRBJ2-1; 10 bases fit TRBD1. Trimming at V came to 5 bases and at J to 7 bases, leaving 11 bases not matched to a gene. This CDR3 is built from 16 residues. Germline V gene sequence: CDR1 SGHTA, CDR2 FQGNSA. The DNA for the CDR3 is TGTGCCAGCAGCCTCCGGACAGGGGGAGCACGGAATGAGCAGTTCTTC. Its translation is CASSLRTGGARNEQFF.

The rearrangement uses TRBV28 and TRBJ1-4; D remains unclear. Germline V CDR1 and CDR2: MDHEN, SYDVKM. There are 15 residues in the CDR3. Trimming removed 2 bases at V and 0 bases at J, with 7 bases between. The CDR3 loop reads CASSLVGATNEKLFF. The CDR3 nucleotides read TGTGCCAGCAGTTTAGTTGGAGCAACTAATGAAAAACTGTTTTTT.

This clone was found once. This chain joins TRBV6-5 and TRBJ2-1; D perhaps matches TRBD2 (6 bases). V was shortened by 6 bases and J by 6 bases, with 15 bases between the two germline ends. This CDR3 is 14 amino acids long. Looked up from germline, CDR1 is MNHEY and CDR2 is SVGAGI. The CDR3 spells CASSGSPTVNEQFF. Here the CDR3 DNA reads TGTGCCAGCAGCGGGAGCCCCACCGTCAATGAGCAGTTCTTC.

This clone was observed a single time. This rearrangement joins TRBV19 to TRBJ1-6; 11 bases match TRBD1. Germline lookup yields CDR1 LNHDA and CDR2 SQIVND (reference sequence). This CDR3 comprises 16 residues. J gave up 6 bases and V 5 bases, and 6 bases lay outside the gene matches. CDR3 nucleotide sequence: TGTGCCAGTAGTTCCGGACAGGGGGCAGGTAATTCACCCCTCCACTTT. This encodes CASSSGQGAGNSPLHF.

The gene calls are TRBV18 and TRBJ1-2, with 8 bases fitting TRBD1. This CDR3 is built from 13 residues. The germline CDR1 and CDR2 sequences are KGHSH and LQKENI. After removal of 3 bases from V and 4 bases from J, the junction contained 1 base not matched to a gene. CDR3 sequence reads: CASSPTGGYGYTF. DNA of the CDR3: TGTGCCAGCTCACCCACAGGGGGCTATGGCTACACCTTC.

Only one count was recorded for this clone. V usage is TRBV6-5 and J usage is TRBJ1-5, with 7 positions matching TRBD1. The length of the CDR3 is 15 residues. V lost 8 bases to trimming and J lost 2 bases; unmatched junction nucleotides: 9. Germline-derived CDR1 and CDR2 are MNHEY and SVGAGI. CDR3 protein: CASYNRGEGNQPQHF. Written as DNA, the CDR3 is TGTGCCAGCTACAACAGGGGAGAGGGCAATCAGCCCCAGCATTTT.

The chain combines TRBV11-2 with TRBJ1-2; D is perhaps TRBD1 (6 bases). The CDR3 runs to 14 residues. V was cut by 5 bases and J by 3 bases, with 13 bases left in between. In germline, CDR1 is SGHAT, CDR2 FQNNGV. CDR3 bases: TGTGCCAGCAGCCCGACAGGTTTCGACTATGGCTACACCTTC. Its protein product is CASSPTGFDYGYTF.

This sequence joins TRBV5-1 and TRBJ1-1; 8 bases are a match to TRBD1. J gave up 3 bases and V 3 bases, and 10 bases lay outside the gene matches. CDR1 and CDR2 from the germline V gene are SGHRS and YFSETQ. The CDR3 has 16 residues. CDR3 in amino acids: CASSSTPTGAYTEAFF. The CDR3 DNA is TGCGCCAGCAGCTCGACACCGACAGGGGCGTACACTGAAGCTTTCTTT.

As regards this clone: Other nucleotide sequences in the sample specify the same CDR3. The chain joins TRBV28 to TRBJ2-7; possible D gene TRBD1, 5 bases. The germline gives CDR1 MDHEN, CDR2 SYDVKM. Trimming left V 3 bases short and J 7 bases short, with 16 bases between. The CDR3 is made up of 14 amino acids. The CDR3 reads CASSFVDRIYEQYV. CDR3 nucleotides: TGTGCCAGCAGTTTCGTAGACAGAATCTATGAGCAGTACGTC.

The chain is built from TRBV27 and TRBJ2-7, with 8 bases that match TRBD1. After removal of 5 bases from V and 0 bases from J, the junction contained 3 bases not matched to a gene. CDR1 is MNHEY, CDR2 SMNVEV, per germline (reference sequence). The CDR3 has 14 residues. CDR3 in DNA: TGTGCCAGCAGTAACAGGGGGGTCTCCTACGAGCAGTACTTC. Amino acids: CASSNRGVSYEQYF.

This sequence joins TRBV25-1 and TRBJ2-3, with TRBD2 as a possible D gene (5 bases). Germline V gives CDR1 MGHDK, CDR2 SYGVNS. The V end lost 4 bases, the J end lost 6 bases, and 8 bases lay between the germline ends. The CDR3 runs 12 residues. Written as DNA, the CDR3 is TGTGCCAGCAGTGGATCGGGGGATACGCAGTATTTT. Protein product: CASSGSGDTQYF.

This clone was detected a few times. The V gene is TRBV5-1, the J gene TRBJ2-5, with a weak D call TRBD1 (6 bases). V was shortened by 4 bases and J by 2 bases, with 12 bases between the two germline ends. This CDR3 comprises 14 residues. Germline V gene data show CDR1 as SGHRS and CDR2 as YFSETQ. For the CDR3, the DNA is TGCGCCAGCAGCCTACTCCAGGGGCAAGAGACCCAGTACTTC. Protein sequence: CASSLLQGQETQYF.